Shown below are 17 T cell receptor beta chains from a single sample sequenced in a study of spatial heterogeneity in lung cancer. General study points: Tumor mutation counts were tracked by expanded intratumoral alpha and beta TCR counts.

No antigen is known for these receptors. Sample time point: sample taken at primary tumor resection. One entry per CDR3 protein results from TCRdb running MiXCR on the 5' RACE reads. Here the sample spans fewer than 20,000 distinct CDR3 sequences, under 7.5% being singletons. This sample comprised lung tumor tissue, obtained at surgery. The receptor source for this set is a female donor with early-stage non-small cell lung cancer.

This clonotype showed up many times. The rearrangement links TRBV27 to TRBJ1-6; 7 bases are a match to TRBD1. The CDR3 runs 14 residues. V lost 8 bases to trimming and J lost 7 bases; unmatched junction nucleotides: 8. Germline CDR1 MNHEY, CDR2 SMNVEV (reference sequence). For the CDR3, the DNA is TGTGCCAGCCATCCGGGACAGCTAAATTCACCCCTCCACTTT. Amino acids: CASHPGQLNSPLHF.

Many counts were recorded for this clonotype. The chain couples TRBV9 to TRBJ1-1, with 9 bases identical to TRBD1. The CDR3 extends over 15 amino acids. Germline trimming cut 3 bases from V and 1 base from J; bases unmatched to any gene: 4. Germline CDR1 is SGDLS and CDR2 is YYNGEE. The CDR3 is CASSARTGANTEAFF. The CDR3 DNA sequence: TGTGCCAGCAGCGCGAGGACAGGGGCGAACACTGAAGCTTTCTTT.

This clonotype was picked up many times. The genes are TRBV6-2 or TRBV6-3 and TRBJ2-7; 7 bases are shared with TRBD1. This CDR3 has 12 amino acids. Germline V gene lookup returns CDR1 MNHEY and CDR2 SVGEGT. The V segment lost 8 bases and the J segment 3 bases; nucleotides outside the gene matches: 4. Written as DNA, the CDR3 is TGTGCCAGCGGGGACAGACGCTACGAGCAGTACTTC. It is translated as CASGDRRYEQYF.

Only a few counts were recorded for this clonotype. This chain uses TRBV4-2 with TRBJ2-6, with D possibly matching TRBD2 (5 bases). V was cut by 8 bases and J by 4 bases, with 15 bases left in between. This CDR3 is built from 15 residues. Germline V CDR1 and CDR2: LGHNA, YNFKEQ. The CDR3 DNA follows: TGTGCCAGCGCGGATAGAGGGTCCGGGGCCAACGTCCTGACTTTC. Protein sequence: CASADRGSGANVLTF.

This clonotype was detected many times. The CDR3 reads CASSTSRTGGETQYF. The CDR3 nucleotides read TGTGCCAGCAGCACTAGCCGGACAGGCGGGGAGACCCAGTACTTC. The chain uses TRBV7-9 and TRBJ2-5; maybe TRBD1 (7 bases). The ends were cut back, 5 bases at V and 5 bases at J, with 18 bases in the middle. CDR1 SEHNR and CDR2 FQNEAQ come from the germline V gene (reference sequence). The CDR3 length is 15 residues. Variable domain in full (rest from reference TRBV7-9 and TRBJ2-5): DTGVSQNPRHKITKRGQNVTFRCDPISEHNRLYWYRQTLGQGPEFLTYFQNEAQLEKSRLLSDRFSAERPKGSFSTLEIQRTEQGDSAMYLCASSTSRTGGETQYFGPGTRLLVL.

This clonotype was seen many times. The genes are TRBV6-5 and TRBJ2-3; D remains ambiguous. Germline assignment: CDR1 MNHEY and CDR2 SVGAGI. The V gene lost 2 bases and the J gene lost 3 bases, with 12 bases spanning the gap. The CDR3 is 15 residues long. CDR3 in amino acids: CASSYGVRQTDTQYF. The CDR3 region has the DNA TGTGCCAGCAGTTACGGGGTCCGTCAGACAGATACGCAGTATTTT.

In this sample, this clonotype turned up a few times. The gene calls are TRBV24-1 and TRBJ2-5; D gene uncertain. Trimming took 5 bases from V and 5 from J, leaving 8 bases between them. The CDR3 sequence is 12 residues long. Germline loops: CDR1 KGHDR, CDR2 SFDVKD. CDR3 sequence: CATSAQTETQYF. The CDR3, as DNA: TGTGCCACCAGTGCCCAGACGGAGACCCAGTACTTC.

This clonotype has ten or more counts. V usage is TRBV18 and J usage is TRBJ2-2, with D unclear. Germline V gene data show CDR1 as KGHSH and CDR2 as LQKENI. This CDR3 contains 15 residues. The ends were cut back, 2 bases at V and 0 bases at J, with 7 bases in the middle. The CDR3 DNA follows: TGTGCCAGCTCACCAGGGCCTTCGAACACCGGGGAGCTGTTTTTT. Protein: CASSPGPSNTGELFF.

At least ten counts were recorded for this clonotype. V and J are TRBV20-1 and TRBJ2-3; the match to TRBD2 covers 15 bases. V lost 0 bases and J lost 8; bases outside the gene matches: 6. The CDR3 runs 16 residues. CDR1 is DFQATT, CDR2 SNEGSKA, per germline (reference sequence). DNA of the CDR3: TGCAGTGCTAGAGATGGACTAGCGGGGGGGCCGGGTACGCAGTATTTT. Amino acid sequence: CSARDGLAGGPGTQYF.

This clonotype has ten or more counts. The V call is TRBV9, the J call TRBJ2-1; no definite D call. Trimming took 0 bases from V and 12 from J, leaving 13 bases between them. This CDR3 is built from 13 residues. In germline, CDR1 is SGDLS, CDR2 YYNGEE. The CDR3 is CASSVGPETGQFF. CDR3 DNA: TGTGCCAGCAGCGTAGGGCCTGAGACGGGGCAGTTCTTC.

By sample share, this clonotype is medium-sized. V gene TRBV3-1 combines with J gene TRBJ1-5; TRBD1 matches at 9 bases. CDR1 and CDR2 (germline): LGHDT, YNNKEL (reference sequence). This CDR3 has 15 residues. The V segment lost 6 bases and the J segment 7 bases; nucleotides outside the gene matches: 10. CDR3: CASSPTGGEGQPQHF. Here the CDR3 DNA reads TGTGCCAGCAGTCCGACAGGGGGAGAGGGCCAGCCCCAGCATTTT.

Many counts were recorded for this clonotype. The chain recombines TRBV7-9 with TRBJ1-1; D not resolved. Trimming took 2 bases from V and 3 from J, leaving 7 bases between them. The CDR3 length is 13 residues. CDR1 is SEHNR and CDR2 is FQNEAQ in the germline V gene (reference sequence). The CDR3 DNA sequence: TGTGCCAGCAGCTTACTCCGGGACACTGAAGCTTTCTTT. It is translated as CASSLLRDTEAFF.

This clonotype was detected ten times or more. This chain connects TRBV7-2 to TRBJ1-5; 7 bases are a match to TRBD1. Germline assignment: CDR1 SGHTA and CDR2 FQGNSA. With V trimmed by 3 bases and J by 4 bases, 6 bases remained unmatched. The CDR3 has 15 residues. The CDR3 nucleotides are TGTGCCAGCAGCTTTCAGGGGGGTGAGAATCAGCCCCAGCATTTT. It encodes CASSFQGGENQPQHF.

This clonotype was observed at least ten times. The V call is TRBV7-2, the J call TRBJ2-3; weak D call: TRBD2 (5 bases). The CDR3 covers 14 residues. Deletions cut 1 base from V and 5 bases from J, with 10 bases between. CDR1 is SGHTA and CDR2 is FQGNSA in the germline V gene. For the CDR3, the DNA is TGTGCCAGCAGCTTAGGGCCTCGGGGAGATACGCAGTATTTT. Protein product: CASSLGPRGDTQYF.

This clonotype was found many times. The chain couples TRBV20-1 to TRBJ1-1; TRBD1 might be the D (6 bases). The CDR3 has 13 residues. The germline V gene has CDR1 DFQATT and CDR2 SNEGSKA (reference sequence). Trimming left V 6 bases short and J 5 bases short, with 16 bases between. The CDR3 sequence is CSAKTGGRTEAFF. CDR3 nucleotide sequence: TGCAGTGCAAAGACAGGAGGTCGGACTGAAGCTTTCTTT.

This clonotype appeared a few times. Just one base apart from a much larger clone, this may be a read error. The rearrangement joins TRBV20-1 to TRBJ1-1; D gene uncertain. The CDR3 has 11 amino acids. V was trimmed by 5 bases and J by 7 bases, leaving 11 bases between them. The germline CDR1 and CDR2 sequences are DFQATT and SNEGSKA (reference sequence). The CDR3 region is CSAGSLLEAFF. CDR3 nucleotides: TGCAGTGCTGGCAGTTTACTTGAAGCTTTCTTT.

V is TRBV11-2 and J is TRBJ2-7, with a tentative D call TRBD1 (6 bases). V dropped 5 bases and J dropped 4 bases, with 15 bases sitting between them. The germline V gene has CDR1 SGHAT and CDR2 FQNNGV. This CDR3 is 14 amino acids long. CDR3 coding DNA: TGTGCCAGCAGCACCTATCACAGGGAGTACGAGCAGTACTTC. Amino acids: CASSTYHREYEQYF.